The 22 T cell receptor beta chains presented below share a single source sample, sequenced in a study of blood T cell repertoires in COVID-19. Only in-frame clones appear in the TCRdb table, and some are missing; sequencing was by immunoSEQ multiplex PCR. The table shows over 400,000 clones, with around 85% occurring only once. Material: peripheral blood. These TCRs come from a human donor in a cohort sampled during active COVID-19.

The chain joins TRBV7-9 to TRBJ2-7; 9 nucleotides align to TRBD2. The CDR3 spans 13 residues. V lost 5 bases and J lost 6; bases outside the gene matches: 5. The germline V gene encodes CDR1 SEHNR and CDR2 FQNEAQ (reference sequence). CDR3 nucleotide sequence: TGTGCCAGCAGCCCGGGGACTAGCCGCGAGCAGTACTTC. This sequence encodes CASSPGTSREQYF.

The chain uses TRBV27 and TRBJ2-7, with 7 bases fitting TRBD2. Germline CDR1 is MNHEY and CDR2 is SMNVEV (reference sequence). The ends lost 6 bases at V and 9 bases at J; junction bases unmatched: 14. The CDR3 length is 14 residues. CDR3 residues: CASSPLNAREVQYF. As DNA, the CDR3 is TGTGCCAGCAGCCCTTTAAATGCCCGGGAGGTGCAGTACTTC.

This chain's CDR3 is CASSESQGGNTEAFF. The CDR3 DNA reads TGTGCCAGCAGTGAATCGCAGGGTGGTAACACTGAAGCTTTCTTT. V usage is TRBV25-1 and J usage is TRBJ1-1; TRBD1 is a possible D gene (5 bases). Trimming removed 1 base at V and 2 bases at J, with 11 bases between. The CDR3 is 15 amino acids. CDR1 and CDR2 from the germline V gene are MGHDK and SYGVNS.

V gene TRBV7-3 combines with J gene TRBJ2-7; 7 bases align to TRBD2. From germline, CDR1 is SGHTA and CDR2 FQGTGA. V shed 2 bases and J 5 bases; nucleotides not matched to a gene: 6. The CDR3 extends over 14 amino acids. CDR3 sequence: CASSLAGRSHEQYF. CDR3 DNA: TGTGCCAGCAGCTTAGCCGGGAGGTCACACGAGCAGTACTTC.

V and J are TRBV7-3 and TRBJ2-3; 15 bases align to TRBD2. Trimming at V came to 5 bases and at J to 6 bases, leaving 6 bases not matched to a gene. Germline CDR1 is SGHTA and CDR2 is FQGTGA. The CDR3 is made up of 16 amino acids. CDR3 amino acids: CASSPRTSGRVDTQYF. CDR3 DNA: TGTGCCAGCAGCCCCCGGACTAGCGGGAGGGTGGATACGCAGTATTTT.

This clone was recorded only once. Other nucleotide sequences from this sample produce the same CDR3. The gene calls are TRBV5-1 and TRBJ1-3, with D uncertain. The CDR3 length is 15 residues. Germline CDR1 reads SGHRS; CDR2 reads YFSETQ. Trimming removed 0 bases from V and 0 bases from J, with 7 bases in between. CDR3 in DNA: TGCGCCAGCAGCTTGGACGGTAGCTCTGGAAACACCATATATTTT. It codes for CASSLDGSSGNTIYF. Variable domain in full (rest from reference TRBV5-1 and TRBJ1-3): KAGVTQTPRYLIKTRGQQVTLSCSPISGHRSVSWYQQTPGQGLQFLFEYFSETQRNKGNFPGRFSGRQFSNSRSEMNVSTLELGDSALYLCASSLDGSSGNTIYFGEGSWLTVV.

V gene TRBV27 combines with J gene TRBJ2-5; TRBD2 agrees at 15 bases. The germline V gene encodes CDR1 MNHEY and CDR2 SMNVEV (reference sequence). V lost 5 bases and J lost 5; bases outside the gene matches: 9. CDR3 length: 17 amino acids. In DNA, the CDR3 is TGTGCCAGCAGTCCGGGACTAGCGGGAGGATTTGGGGAGACCCAGTACTTC. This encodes CASSPGLAGGFGETQYF.

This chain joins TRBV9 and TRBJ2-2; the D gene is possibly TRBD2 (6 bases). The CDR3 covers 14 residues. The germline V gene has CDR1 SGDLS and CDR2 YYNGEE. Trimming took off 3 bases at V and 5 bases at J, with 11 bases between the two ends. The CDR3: CASSAGVETGELFF. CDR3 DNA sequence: TGTGCCAGCAGCGCGGGAGTAGAGACCGGGGAGCTGTTTTTT.

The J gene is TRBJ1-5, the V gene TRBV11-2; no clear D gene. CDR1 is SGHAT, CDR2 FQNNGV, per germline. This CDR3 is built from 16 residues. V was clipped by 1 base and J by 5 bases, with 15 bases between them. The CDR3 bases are TGTGCCAGCAGCTTAGGGGCGGGGATGGAAGATCAGCCCCAGCATTTT. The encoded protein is CASSLGAGMEDQPQHF.

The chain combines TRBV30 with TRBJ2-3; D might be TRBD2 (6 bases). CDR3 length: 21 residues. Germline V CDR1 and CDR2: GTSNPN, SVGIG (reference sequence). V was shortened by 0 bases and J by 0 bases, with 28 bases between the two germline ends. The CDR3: CAWSVISGTPLIKASTDTQYF. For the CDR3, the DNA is TGTGCCTGGAGTGTAATCTCCGGGACTCCTTTAATCAAAGCGAGCACAGATACGCAGTATTTT.

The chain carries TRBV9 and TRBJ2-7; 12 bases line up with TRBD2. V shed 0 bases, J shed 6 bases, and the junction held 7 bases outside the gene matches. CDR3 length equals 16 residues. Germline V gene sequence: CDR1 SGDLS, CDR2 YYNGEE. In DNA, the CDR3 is TGTGCCAGCAGCGTAGCTCCTAGCGGGAGGGAATCCGAGCAGTACTTC. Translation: CASSVAPSGRESEQYF. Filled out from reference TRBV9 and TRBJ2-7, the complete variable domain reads DSGVTQTPKHLITATGQRVTLRCSPRSGDLSVYWYQQSLDQGLQFLIQYYNGEERAKGNILERFSAQQFPDLHSELNLSSLELGDSALYFCASSVAPSGRESEQYFGPGTRLTVT.

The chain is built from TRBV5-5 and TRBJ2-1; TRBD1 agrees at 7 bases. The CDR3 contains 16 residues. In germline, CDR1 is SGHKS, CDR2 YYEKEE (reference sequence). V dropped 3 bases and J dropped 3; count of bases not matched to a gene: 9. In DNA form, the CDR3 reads TGTGCCAGCAGCTACCAACAGGGGCTAGTCTACAATGAGCAGTTCTTC. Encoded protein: CASSYQQGLVYNEQFF.

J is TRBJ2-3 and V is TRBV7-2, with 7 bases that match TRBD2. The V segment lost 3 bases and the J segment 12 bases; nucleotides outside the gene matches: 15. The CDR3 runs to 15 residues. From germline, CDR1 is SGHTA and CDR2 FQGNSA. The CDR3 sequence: CASSFLQGGHLSQYF. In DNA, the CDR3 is TGTGCCAGCAGCTTTCTGCAGGGAGGGCATTTATCACAGTATTTT.

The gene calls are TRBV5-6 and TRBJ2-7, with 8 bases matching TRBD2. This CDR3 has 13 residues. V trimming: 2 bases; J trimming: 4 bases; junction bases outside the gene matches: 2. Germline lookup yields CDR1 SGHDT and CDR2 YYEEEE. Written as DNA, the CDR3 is TGTGCCAGCAGCTTTGCGGGAGGATACGAGCAGTACTTC. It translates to CASSFAGGYEQYF.

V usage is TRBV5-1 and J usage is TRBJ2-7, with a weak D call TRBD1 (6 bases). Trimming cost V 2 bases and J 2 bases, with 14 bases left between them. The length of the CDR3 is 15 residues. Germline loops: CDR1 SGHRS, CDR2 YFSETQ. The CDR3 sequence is CASSLLTGPTYEQYF. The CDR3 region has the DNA TGCGCCAGCAGCTTATTGACAGGCCCGACCTACGAGCAGTACTTC.

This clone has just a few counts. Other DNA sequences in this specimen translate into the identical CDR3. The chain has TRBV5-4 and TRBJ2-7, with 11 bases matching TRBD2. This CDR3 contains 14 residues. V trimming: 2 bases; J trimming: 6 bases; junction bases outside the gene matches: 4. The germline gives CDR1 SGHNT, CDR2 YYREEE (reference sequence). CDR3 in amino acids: CASSLGLAGGEQYF. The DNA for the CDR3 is TGTGCCAGCAGCTTAGGACTAGCGGGCGGCGAGCAGTACTTC. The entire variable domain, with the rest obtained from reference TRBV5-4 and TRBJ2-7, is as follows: ETGVTQSPTHLIKTRGQQVTLRCSSQSGHNTVSWYQQALGQGPQFIFQYYREEENGRGNFPPRFSGLQFPNYSSELNVNALELDDSALYLCASSLGLAGGEQYFGPGTRLTVT.

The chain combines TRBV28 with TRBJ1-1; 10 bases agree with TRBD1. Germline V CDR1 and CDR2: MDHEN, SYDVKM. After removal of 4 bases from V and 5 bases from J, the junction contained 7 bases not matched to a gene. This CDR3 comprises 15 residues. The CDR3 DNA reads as TGTGCCAGCAGTTCGTGGACAGGGGGGGAGACTGAAGCTTTCTTT. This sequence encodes CASSSWTGGETEAFF.

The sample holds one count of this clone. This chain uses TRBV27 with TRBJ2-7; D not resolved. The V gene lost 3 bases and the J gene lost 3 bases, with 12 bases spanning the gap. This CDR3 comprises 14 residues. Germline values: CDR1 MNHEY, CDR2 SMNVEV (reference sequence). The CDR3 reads CASSFLSSYYEQYF. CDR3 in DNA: TGTGCCAGCAGTTTTCTTTCGAGCTACTACGAGCAGTACTTC.

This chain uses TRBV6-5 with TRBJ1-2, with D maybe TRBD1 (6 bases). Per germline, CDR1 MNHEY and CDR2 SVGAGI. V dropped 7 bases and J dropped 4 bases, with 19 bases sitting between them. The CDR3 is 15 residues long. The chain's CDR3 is CASTKTGKDGYGYTF. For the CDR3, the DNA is TGTGCCAGCACTAAGACAGGCAAAGACGGCTATGGCTACACCTTC.

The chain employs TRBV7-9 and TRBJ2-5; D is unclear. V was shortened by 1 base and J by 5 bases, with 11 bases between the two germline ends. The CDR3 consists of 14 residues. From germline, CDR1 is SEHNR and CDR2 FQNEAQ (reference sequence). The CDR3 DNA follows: TGTGCCAGCAGCTTAGGTGGTTCTACGGAGACCCAGTACTTC. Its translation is CASSLGGSTETQYF.

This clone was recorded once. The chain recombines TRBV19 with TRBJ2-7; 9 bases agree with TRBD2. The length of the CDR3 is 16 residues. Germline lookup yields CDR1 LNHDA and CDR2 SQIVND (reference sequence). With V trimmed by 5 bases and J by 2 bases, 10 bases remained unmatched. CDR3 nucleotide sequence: TGTGCCAGTAGTCCGGAGGGCGGGAGGGGAACCTACGAGCAGTACTTC. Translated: CASSPEGGRGTYEQYF.

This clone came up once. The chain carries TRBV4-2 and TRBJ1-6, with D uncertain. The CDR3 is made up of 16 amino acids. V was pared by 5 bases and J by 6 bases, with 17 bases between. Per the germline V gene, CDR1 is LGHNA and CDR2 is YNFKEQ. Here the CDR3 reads CASSYLGRGFNSPLHF. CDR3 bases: TGTGCCAGCAGCTATCTCGGACGGGGTTTTAATTCACCCCTCCACTTT.